This T cell receptor (delta chain) appears in the sequencing data of a study of delta chains in infants with herpesvirus infections (dated by TCRdb to 2022 to 2025). Study-wide context: From birth, the study prospectively followed a Ugandan infant birth cohort to characterize gammadelta T cell responses to primary cytomegalovirus (CMV) infection. Using PBMC, gammadelta TCRs were sequenced for approximately 18 CMV-infected infants, one of whom was congenitally infected, and for under 10 CMV-uninfected infants who had enough sample available. By approximate age, the infant blood samples fell into groups of 1.5, 4, 8 and 12 months. The previously published Belgian fetal and cord blood gammadelta TCR data were not generated in this cohort and were added only for comparison. Summary of the overall study and its limitations: Limitations noted by the authors included a small sample size and a lack of race- or environment-matched controls, because nearly all Ugandans acquire CMV before adulthood. Detection of the public clonotype was limited to the first time point after infection, and the public clonotype was not found in uninfected infants or in infants infected after 120 days. Presence of the public clonotype at levels below the detection limit might still occur in CMV-uninfected infants.

Receptor amplification or capture employed RT-PCR. To generate TCR cDNA, PBMC RNA underwent reverse transcription with SuperScript II using gamma-chain- and delta-chain-specific primers. After purification with AMPure XP beads, the cDNA was amplified and indexed with Illumina adapters using the Nextera XT Index Kit. Sequencing of gammadelta TCR libraries was carried out on an Illumina MiSeq using a V2 300-cycle kit. The study's own analysis went as follows. Using MiXCR v2.1.12, CDR3 sequences were assembled, and reads were mapped onto D, J and V genes obtained from GenBank. VDJtools v1.2.1 was used to analyze the repertoires of the CDR3 clonotypes. TCRdb reran clone calling on the public reads with CATT; rows sharing one DNA sequence were then combined. None of the V and J calls come from the authors' own analysis; TCRdb made them. The table for this sample lists 2,000 to 3,000 delta-chain clones; under 50% of them were counted only once. 4% to 5% of the sample lies in the top ten.

This clone is described as large (0.1 to 1%). The antigen it recognizes is unknown. Base qualities are not provided; no much larger clone lies one nucleotide away. The same CDR3 arises from other DNA sequences in this sample as well. Pregnant women getting prenatal care were recruited in Kampala, Uganda, and their infants were enrolled; maternal HIV status had to be documented. Weekly visits were made to families, and infant clinical information, oral swabs and peripheral blood were collected beginning at 6 weeks of age and every 4 months thereafter. After blood was collected in heparin tubes, PBMC were isolated using Ficoll-Paque density gradient centrifugation and then cryopreserved. Specimen: peripheral blood, collected at time point 4 of longitudinal follow-up. This TCR came from a human donor who was a Ugandan infant, either HIV-exposed or HIV-unexposed (not recorded which).

The sequenced DNA is TGTGCCTGTGACACTGGGGGATACAGCTCCTGGGACACCCGACAGATGTTTTTC. The encoded protein is CACDTGGYSSWDTRQMFF. The chain employs TRDV2 and TRDJ3; 10 central nucleotides agree with TRDD3. Germline trimming: 1 base from V, 0 bases from J; junction bases outside gene matches: 2. As encoded in the germline V gene, CDR1 is GEAIGNYY while CDR2 is EKD. Its CDR3 holds 18 amino acids, cysteine through phenylalanine. Only the CDR3 DNA is retained, 54 bases long and in frame from the first base.